The 13 T cell receptor beta chains given below trace back to one sample, sequenced in a study of T cells after yellow fever vaccination. Each CDR3 protein is one row after TCRdb ran MiXCR on the 5' RACE reads. In the table there are fewer than 650,000 distinct CDR3 sequences, 21% of which are singletons. This specimen consisted of PBMCs, obtained 21 days after the first yellow fever vaccination. Receptors originate from a man younger than 30 who received the YFV17D yellow fever vaccine.

This clonotype has ten or more counts. This chain uses TRBV4-2 with TRBJ1-2; a possible D gene is TRBD1 (5 bases). This CDR3 region has 15 residues. The germline V gene has CDR1 LGHNA and CDR2 YNFKEQ. Trimming removed 1 base at V and 5 bases at J, with 14 bases between. CDR3 residues: CASSQGDSQKYGYTF. CDR3 coding DNA: TGTGCCAGCAGCCAAGGCGACAGCCAGAAGTATGGCTACACCTTC.

In nucleotides, the CDR3 is TGTGCCAGCACGGGAGCGGACCAAGAGACCCAGTACTTC. Protein product: CASTGADQETQYF. The gene calls are TRBV7-9 and TRBJ2-5; perhaps TRBD2 as D (6 bases). The ends were cut back, 7 bases at V and 0 bases at J, with 9 bases in the middle. The CDR3 is 13 amino acids. Germline V CDR1 and CDR2: SEHNR, FQNEAQ (reference sequence). Using reference TRBV7-9 and TRBJ2-5 for the parts outside the CDR3, the full variable domain is DTGVSQNPRHKITKRGQNVTFRCDPISEHNRLYWYRQTLGQGPEFLTYFQNEAQLEKSRLLSDRFSAERPKGSFSTLEIQRTEQGDSAMYLCASTGADQETQYFGPGTRLLVL.

This clonotype was picked up many times. This chain joins TRBV5-6 and TRBJ2-5, with TRBD2 matching over 7 bases. The length of the CDR3 is 15 residues. Germline-derived CDR1 and CDR2 are SGHDT and YYEEEE. V lost 2 bases and J lost 7; bases outside the gene matches: 11. CDR3 sequence: CASSFSTTSSVTQYF. CDR3 in DNA: TGTGCCAGCAGCTTTTCTACGACTAGCTCGGTGACCCAGTACTTC. The full variable domain, completed using reference TRBV5-6 and TRBJ2-5, is DAGVTQSPTHLIKTRGQQVTLRCSPKSGHDTVSWYQQALGQGPQFIFQYYEEEERQRGNFPDRFSGHQFPNYSSELNVNALLLGDSALYLCASSFSTTSSVTQYFGPGTRLLVL.

The sample holds a few counts of this clonotype. The chain has TRBV11-1 and TRBJ2-2, with 8 bases lining up with TRBD1. The CDR3 runs to 15 residues. Germline loops: CDR1 SGHAT, CDR2 FQDESV (reference sequence). V dropped 3 bases and J dropped 4; count of bases not matched to a gene: 4. The CDR3: CASSFDRGPTGELFF. DNA of the CDR3: TGTGCCAGCAGCTTCGACAGGGGCCCCACCGGGGAGCTGTTTTTT.

This clonotype was picked up a small number of times. CDR3 loop: CASSLADQRAETQYF. In nucleotides, the CDR3 is TGTGCCAGCAGCTTAGCGGACCAGCGGGCAGAGACCCAGTACTTC. This rearrangement joins TRBV7-2 to TRBJ2-5, with D possibly matching TRBD2 (6 bases). Germline assignment: CDR1 SGHTA and CDR2 FQGNSA. This CDR3 is 15 amino acids long. Deletions cut 0 bases from V and 4 bases from J, with 12 bases between.

This clonotype was counted a few times. The CDR3 protein is CASSFRRLATEAFF. CDR3 nucleotides: TGTGCCAGCAGCTTCCGACGGCTGGCCACTGAAGCTTTCTTT. V gene TRBV11-1 combines with J gene TRBJ1-1; no reliable D call. The germline V gene has CDR1 SGHAT and CDR2 FQDESV (reference sequence). Trimming removed 3 bases at V and 4 bases at J, with 12 bases between. The CDR3 is 14 amino acids.

This clonotype was seen a handful of times. CDR3 sequence: CSARRESSTDTQYF. In nucleotides, the CDR3 is TGCAGTGCTCGCCGGGAATCTAGCACAGATACGCAGTATTTT. V gene TRBV20-1 combines with J gene TRBJ2-3; a possible D gene is TRBD2 (5 bases). Looked up from germline, CDR1 is DFQATT and CDR2 is SNEGSKA (reference sequence). The CDR3 sequence is 14 residues long. V was trimmed by 5 bases and J by 0 bases, leaving 12 bases between them.

The chain joins TRBV4-3 to TRBJ2-1; D unclear. The germline V and J ends were trimmed by 0 bases and 8 bases, with 11 bases remaining between them. In germline, CDR1 is LGHNA, CDR2 YSLEER. This CDR3 comprises 14 residues. This CDR3 reads CASSQDRSEDEQFF. The CDR3 bases are TGCGCCAGCAGCCAAGATCGGAGTGAAGATGAGCAGTTCTTC.

The gene calls are TRBV12-3 or TRBV12-4 and TRBJ2-7, with D unclear. The CDR3 extends over 12 amino acids. V dropped 3 bases and J dropped 2 bases, with 5 bases sitting between them. The CDR3 DNA is TGTGCCAGCAGTTTCGAGGCCTACGAGCAGTACTTC. Residues: CASSFEAYEQYF.

This clonotype turned up a few times. J is TRBJ1-1 and V is TRBV7-2; a weak D match, TRBD1 (6 bases). Germline V CDR1 and CDR2: SGHTA, FQGNSA. There are 14 residues in the CDR3. Trimming took off 5 bases at V and 6 bases at J, with 16 bases between the two ends. The CDR3 region is CASSPPGEGSEAFF. CDR3 DNA: TGTGCCAGCAGCCCCCCAGGGGAGGGCTCTGAAGCTTTCTTT.

V and J are TRBV9 and TRBJ2-2; TRBD2 matches at 8 bases. CDR3 size: 15 residues. The germline CDR1 and CDR2 sequences are SGDLS and YYNGEE. The J segment lost 1 base and the V segment lost 3 bases, leaving 2 bases of the junction unmatched. CDR3: CASSGLALNTGELFF. The CDR3 DNA reads as TGTGCCAGCAGCGGACTAGCGTTGAACACCGGGGAGCTGTTTTTT.

Written as DNA, the CDR3 is TGTGCCAGCAGCTTGGGACAGGGACCTTTGACGCAGTATTTT. Its protein is CASSLGQGPLTQYF. This rearrangement joins TRBV5-6 to TRBJ2-3, with 7 bases fitting TRBD1. Germline loops: CDR1 SGHDT, CDR2 YYEEEE. There are 14 residues in the CDR3. After removal of 0 bases from V and 9 bases from J, the junction contained 7 bases not matched to a gene.

V gene TRBV2 combines with J gene TRBJ1-5; no reliable D call. Germline CDR1 is SNHLY and CDR2 is FYNNEI. The CDR3 spans 14 residues. Trimming removed 5 bases at V and 3 bases at J, with 11 bases between. The CDR3 protein is CASSMTAPNQPQHF. The CDR3 bases are TGTGCCAGCAGTATGACTGCCCCCAATCAGCCCCAGCATTTT.